The 6 T cell receptor beta chains below come from one sample, sequenced in a study of cytomegalovirus exposure and HLA in healthy donors (dated by TCRdb to between 2016 and 2019). Library generation was performed with the immunoSEQ multiplex PCR assay. A mixture of 60 forward primers for TCR Vbeta segments and 13 reverse primers for TCR Jbeta segments was used in the multiplex PCR. The clones in this table, taken by TCRdb from immuneACCESS, are in-frame only. Not every clone is retained; where verified, under half of the shortfall comes from an unresolved V gene, and the cause of the rest is unknown. The sample table contains about 140,000 clones; only one count was recorded for 76% of them. The leading ten clones occupy approximately 4% of the sample. The sequencing sample was made of PBMCs. The receptors derive from a man aged 18 to 29 in good health and CMV-seronegative.

The chain uses TRBV5-1 and TRBJ2-7; 7 bases are shared with TRBD1. The CDR3 runs to 13 residues. V shed 4 bases and J 3 bases; nucleotides not matched to a gene: 4. Germline V CDR1 and CDR2: SGHRS, YFSETQ. CDR3 in DNA: TGCGCCAGCAGCATCGGGACAGACTACGAGCAGTACTTC. Protein sequence: CASSIGTDYEQYF.

The chain employs TRBV4-1 and TRBJ1-5, with 8 positions matching TRBD1. V was pared by 5 bases and J by 4 bases, with 4 bases of the junction left unmatched. Germline loops: CDR1 MGHRA, CDR2 YSYEKL. The CDR3 is 14 amino acids. The CDR3 reads CASSSTGGNQPQHF. DNA of the CDR3: TGCGCCAGCAGCTCAACAGGGGGAAATCAGCCCCAGCATTTT.

In its sample, this clone was seen a few times. V is TRBV4-1 and J is TRBJ1-1, with 9 positions matching TRBD1. This CDR3 contains 14 residues. Germline CDR1 reads MGHRA; CDR2 reads YSYEKL. V lost 2 bases to trimming and J lost 10 bases; unmatched junction nucleotides: 8. CDR3 nucleotide sequence: TGCGCCAGCAGCCAATCCGGGACAGGGAATCGAGCTTTCTTT. Amino acids: CASSQSGTGNRAFF.

This clone was picked up a small number of times. This chain joins TRBV30 and TRBJ2-7; D might be TRBD1 (5 bases). Trimming cost V 1 base and J 3 bases, with 10 bases left between them. The germline gives CDR1 GTSNPN, CDR2 SVGIG (reference sequence). The CDR3 has 13 residues. The CDR3 sequence is CAWSGAGIYEQYF. The CDR3 DNA reads as TGTGCCTGGAGTGGGGCAGGGATCTACGAGCAGTACTTC.

The genes are TRBV27 and TRBJ1-1; D call uncertain. The V gene's germline CDR1 is MNHEY and CDR2 SMNVEV (reference sequence). The CDR3 is made up of 16 amino acids. V lost 2 bases and J 6 bases, leaving 19 bases between the germline ends. CDR3 loop: CASSLPPSGFGSEAFF. CDR3 nucleotides: TGTGCCAGCAGTTTACCCCCCTCAGGATTTGGGTCTGAAGCTTTCTTT.

The chain joins TRBV5-1 to TRBJ1-4; D ambiguous. The germline V and J ends were trimmed by 7 bases and 7 bases, with 11 bases remaining between them. CDR1 SGHRS and CDR2 YFSETQ come from the germline V gene. CDR3 length: 12 amino acids. The CDR3 spells CASRNSGEKLFF. The CDR3 nucleotides are TGCGCCAGCCGGAATTCGGGTGAAAAACTGTTTTTT. The whole variable domain, remainder taken from reference TRBV5-1 and TRBJ1-4, is KAGVTQTPRYLIKTRGQQVTLSCSPISGHRSVSWYQQTPGQGLQFLFEYFSETQRNKGNFPGRFSGRQFSNSRSEMNVSTLELGDSALYLCASRNSGEKLFFGSGTQLSVL.